These T cell receptor beta chains were read from a single sample in a study of cytomegalovirus exposure and HLA in healthy donors. Sequenced by immunoSEQ multiplex PCR; TCRdb stores in-frame clones only, minus some. Here the sample spans around 200,000 clones, approximately 79% being singletons. The sample consisted of PBMCs. The receptors originated from a girl aged 2-15 years in good health and CMV-seronegative. The CDR3 runs from the conserved cysteine through the conserved F or W. The order of the fields is V gene, J gene, D gene, clone size, CDR3 protein, CDR3 DNA. The D gene is left open where the match is weak. A clone size is listed for some rows: how often the clone was seen (once, few, many), or a class if it is expanded.

>TRBV21-1|TRBJ2-5|NA|NA
CASSKASGLQETQYF
TGTGCCAGCAGCAAAGCCTCGGGGTTACAAGAGACCCAGTACTTC
>TRBV21-1|TRBJ2-5|NA|few
CASSKATGNDPETQYF
TGTGCCAGCAGCAAAGCAACGGGTAACGACCCGGAGACCCAGTACTTC
>TRBV30|TRBJ1-6|NA|NA
CAWEFQGALHF
TGTGCCTGGGAGTTCCAAGGGGCTCTCCACTTT
>TRBV14|TRBJ2-5|TRBD2|NA
CASSQDPRLAEQETQYF
TGTGCCAGCAGCCAAGATCCCAGGCTAGCGGAGCAAGAGACCCAGTACTTC
>TRBV7-9|TRBJ1-2|NA|NA
CASSASVSGVRSF
TGTGCCAGCAGCGCGTCGGTATCAGGGGTGAGGTCCTTC
>TRBV6-5|TRBJ2-5|TRBD2|once
CASRDTGGNQETQYF
TGTGCCAGCAGAGACACGGGGGGGAACCAAGAGACCCAGTACTTC
>TRBV6-1|TRBJ2-3|TRBD1|NA
CASSRDRVTDTQYF
TGTGCCAGCAGCCGGGACAGGGTTACAGATACGCAGTATTTT
>TRBV7-3|TRBJ1-4|NA|NA
CASSPNSAAPKLFF
TGTGCCAGCAGCCCGAATTCAGCGGCACCAAAACTGTTTTTT
>TRBV6-5|TRBJ1-4|NA|NA
CASSYSGQGNEKLFF
TGTGCCAGCAGTTACTCAGGGCAGGGGAACGAAAAACTGTTTTTT
>TRBV2|TRBJ2-5|TRBD2|once
CASTGRGGEGETQYF
TGTGCCAGCACAGGGCGGGGGGGGGAGGGAGAGACCCAGTACTTC
>TRBV5-1|TRBJ1-2|TRBD1|NA
CASSSSGTGVGYTF
TGCGCCAGCAGCTCCTCCGGGACAGGGGTTGGCTACACCTTC
>TRBV18|TRBJ1-2|TRBD1|once
CASSPVYRGENGYTF
TGTGCCAGCTCACCAGTATACAGGGGGGAAAATGGCTACACCTTC
>TRBV30|TRBJ2-7|TRBD2|NA
CAWSHMRRTSGRASYEQYF
TGTGCCTGGAGTCATATGCGTAGGACTAGCGGGAGGGCCTCCTACGAGCAGTACTTC
>TRBV29-1|TRBJ1-1|TRBD1|NA
CSVSSGGGTEAFF
TGCAGCGTCTCGTCAGGGGGTGGAACTGAAGCTTTCTTT
>TRBV7-2|TRBJ1-4|NA|NA
CASSSGTLGKLFF
TGTGCCAGCAGCTCCGGGACTTTGGGAAAACTGTTTTTT
>TRBV4-2|TRBJ2-1|NA|NA
CASSQVVAGSNEQFF
TGTGCCAGCAGCCAAGTGGTGGCGGGAAGCAATGAGCAGTTCTTC
>TRBV5-5|TRBJ1-1|NA|NA
CASSGKRQEEAFF
TGTGCCAGCAGCGGAAAGAGACAGGAAGAAGCTTTCTTT
>TRBV11-2|TRBJ2-7|TRBD1|NA
CASSTLRGRLNEQYF
TGTGCCAGCAGCACCCTCAGGGGGCGGCTCAACGAGCAGTACTTC
>TRBV18|TRBJ2-2|TRBD2|NA
CASSLSPTGGTGELFF
TGTGCCAGCTCACTCTCTCCGACGGGGGGCACCGGGGAGCTGTTTTTT
>TRBV7-2|TRBJ2-2|NA|NA
CASSLYRASRKVGELFF
TGTGCCAGCAGCTTATACAGGGCTAGTCGGAAGGTCGGGGAGCTGTTTTTT
>TRBV4-1|TRBJ1-2|NA|NA
CASSRQVDYGYTF
TGCGCCAGCAGTCGACAGGTCGACTATGGCTACACCTTC
>TRBV19|TRBJ2-1|NA|NA
CASSIGLAVSYNEQFF
TGTGCCAGTAGTATTGGTTTAGCGGTATCCTACAATGAGCAGTTCTTC
>TRBV4-1|TRBJ1-1|TRBD1|NA
CASSQKTGVIVEAFF
TGCGCCAGCAGCCAGAAGACAGGGGTCATAGTTGAAGCTTTCTTT
>TRBV5-1|TRBJ2-1|TRBD2|NA
CASSFAPSGSDEQFF
TGCGCCAGCAGCTTCGCGCCTAGCGGGAGTGATGAGCAGTTCTTC
>TRBV27|TRBJ1-4|TRBD1|NA
CASSLGYGTGDEKLFF
TGTGCCAGCAGTTTAGGGTATGGGACAGGGGATGAAAAACTGTTTTTT
>TRBV7-7|TRBJ2-5|TRBD1|NA
CASSQGQGELETQYF
TGTGCCAGCAGCCAAGGACAGGGAGAGTTGGAGACCCAGTACTTC
>TRBV5-1|TRBJ1-2|NA|NA
CASSLEGLSGYTF
TGCGCCAGCAGCTTGGAGGGGCTGAGTGGCTACACCTTC
>TRBV5-1|TRBJ2-1|TRBD2|once
CASSLETSGINEQFF
TGCGCCAGCAGCTTGGAGACTAGCGGAATAAATGAGCAGTTCTTC
>TRBV10-3|TRBJ1-1|NA|NA
CAISESRAEAFF
TGTGCCATCAGTGAGTCGCGGGCGGAGGCTTTCTTT
>TRBV5-4|TRBJ2-7|NA|NA
CASSYYNSYEQYF
TGTGCCAGCAGCTATTACAACTCCTACGAGCAGTACTTC
>TRBV6-1|TRBJ2-7|TRBD1|NA
CASSFPPGTGSEQYF
TGTGCCAGCAGCTTCCCCCCCGGGACAGGGAGCGAGCAGTACTTC
>TRBV2|TRBJ2-5|TRBD2|NA
CASSGLAGPQETQYF
TGTGCCAGCAGTGGGCTAGCGGGCCCTCAAGAGACCCAGTACTTC
>TRBV5-4|TRBJ1-1|TRBD1|NA
CASSSTGATEAFF
TGTGCCAGCAGCTCGACAGGGGCCACTGAAGCTTTCTTT
>TRBV19|TRBJ1-5|TRBD1|once
CASSMQGVNQPQHF
TGTGCCAGTAGTATGCAGGGGGTCAATCAGCCCCAGCATTTT
>TRBV27|TRBJ2-7|TRBD2|once
CASSLSASGAWEQYF
TGTGCCAGCAGTTTATCAGCTAGCGGGGCTTGGGAGCAGTACTTC
>TRBV29-1|TRBJ1-1|NA|NA
CSVIPRGEDTEAFF
TGCAGCGTGATTCCACGGGGAGAGGACACTGAAGCTTTCTTT
>TRBV30|TRBJ2-7|NA|NA
CAWSAPGGKQYF
TGTGCCTGGAGCGCCCCTGGGGGGAAGCAGTACTTC
>TRBV5-4|TRBJ2-3|TRBD1|NA
CASSFPTGGYGDTQYF
TGTGCCAGCAGCTTCCCAACAGGGGGCTATGGAGATACGCAGTATTTT
>TRBV19|TRBJ2-3|TRBD1|NA
CASSIRDRGTDTQYF
TGTGCCAGTAGTATCCGGGACAGGGGCACAGATACGCAGTATTTT
>TRBV6-1|TRBJ2-2|TRBD2|NA
CASTVSRTSTGELFF
TGTGCCAGCACTGTATCGCGGACTAGCACCGGGGAGCTGTTTTTT
>TRBV27|TRBJ1-5|TRBD1|once
CASSMWTGGAGQPQHF
TGTGCCAGCAGTATGTGGACAGGGGGCGCGGGTCAGCCCCAGCATTTT
>TRBV7-2|TRBJ1-5|TRBD1|NA
CASSLAGTVQPQHF
TGTGCCAGCAGCTTAGCGGGGACAGTTCAGCCCCAGCATTTT
>TRBV30|TRBJ2-1|NA|few
CAWSGQPRPNEQFF
TGTGCCTGGAGTGGACAGCCACGACCCAATGAGCAGTTCTTC
>TRBV4-1|TRBJ2-3|TRBD2|few
CASSQHPLAFREGQLGADTQYF
TGCGCCAGCAGCCAACACCCTCTAGCTTTCCGGGAGGGCCAGTTGGGAGCAGATACGCAGTATTTT
>TRBV18|TRBJ2-2|NA|NA
CASSPLARTNTGELFF
TGTGCCAGCTCACCACTGGCTAGGACGAACACCGGGGAGCTGTTTTTT
>TRBV7-2|TRBJ2-1|NA|NA
CASSSSGTFQFF
TGTGCCAGCAGCTCGTCCGGGACTTTCCAGTTCTTC
>TRBV7-9|TRBJ1-1|NA|NA
CASSPSTNMNTEAFF
TGTGCCAGCAGCCCCTCGACTAACATGAACACTGAAGCTTTCTTT
>TRBV9|TRBJ2-3|NA|NA
CASSVFRTDTQYF
TGTGCCAGCAGCGTATTCAGGACAGATACGCAGTATTTT
>TRBV7-6|TRBJ2-5|TRBD2|NA
CASSFHSLADSGTQYF
TGTGCCAGCAGCTTTCATTCGCTAGCGGATTCCGGGACCCAGTACTTC
>TRBV6-1|TRBJ1-5|NA|NA
CASSEGPGGGGNQPQHF
TGTGCCAGCAGTGAAGGCCCCGGAGGGGGGGGCAATCAGCCCCAGCATTTT
>TRBV5-1|TRBJ2-7|TRBD2|NA
CASSFGEGLAELYEQYF
TGCGCCAGCAGCTTTGGTGAGGGTCTAGCGGAACTCTACGAGCAGTACTTC